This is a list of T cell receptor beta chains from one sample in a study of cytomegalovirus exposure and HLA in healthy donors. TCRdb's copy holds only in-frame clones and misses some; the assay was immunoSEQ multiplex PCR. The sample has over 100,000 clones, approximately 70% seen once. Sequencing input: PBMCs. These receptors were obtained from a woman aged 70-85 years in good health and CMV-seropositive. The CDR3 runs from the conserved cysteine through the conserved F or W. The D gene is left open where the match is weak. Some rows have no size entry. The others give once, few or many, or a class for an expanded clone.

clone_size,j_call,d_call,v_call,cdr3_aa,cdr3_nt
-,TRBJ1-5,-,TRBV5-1,CASSLAWRRSNQPQHF,TGCGCCAGCAGCTTGGCCTGGAGGCGGAGCAATCAGCCCCAGCATTTT
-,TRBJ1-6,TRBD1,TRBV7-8,CASSANRGYNSPLHF,TGTGCCAGCAGCGCCAACAGGGGATATAATTCACCCCTCCACTTT
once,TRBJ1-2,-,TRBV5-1,CASSLAASGNYGYTF,TGCGCCAGCAGCTTGGCGGCATCGGGGAACTATGGCTACACCTTC
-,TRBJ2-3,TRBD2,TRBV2,CASSEALAGEADTQYF,TGTGCCAGCAGTGAAGCGCTAGCGGGGGAGGCAGATACGCAGTATTTT
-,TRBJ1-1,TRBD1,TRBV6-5,CASSSRTGGNAFF,TGTGCCAGCAGTTCCCGGACAGGGGGGAATGCTTTCTTT
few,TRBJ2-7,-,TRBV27,CASSLVGLGSYEQYF,TGTGCCAGCAGTTTGGTGGGGCTGGGGTCCTACGAGCAGTACTTC
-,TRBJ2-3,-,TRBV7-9,CASSLQTGVVSDTQYF,TGTGCCAGCAGCCTTCAAACGGGGGTTGTCTCAGATACGCAGTATTTT
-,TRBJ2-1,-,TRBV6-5,CASSYQSGVTYNEQFF,TGTGCCAGCAGTTACCAATCGGGGGTTACCTACAATGAGCAGTTCTTC
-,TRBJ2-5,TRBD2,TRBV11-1,CASSWGLARGETQYF,TGTGCCAGCAGCTGGGGACTAGCTCGGGGAGAGACCCAGTACTTC
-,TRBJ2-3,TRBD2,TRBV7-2,CASSLSSGGGTDTQYF,TGTGCCAGCAGCTTAAGTAGCGGGGGGGGGACAGATACGCAGTATTTT
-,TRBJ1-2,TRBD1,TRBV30,CAWSGTASYGYTF,TGTGCCTGGAGCGGGACAGCATCCTATGGCTACACCTTC
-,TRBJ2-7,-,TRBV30,CAGLGSPGVSYEQYF,TGTGCCGGGTTGGGGTCCCCGGGGGTTTCCTACGAGCAGTACTTC
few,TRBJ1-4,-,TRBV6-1,CASSPVGRGEKLFF,TGTGCCAGCAGTCCAGTTGGCCGCGGGGAAAAACTGTTTTTT
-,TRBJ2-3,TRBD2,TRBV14,CASSQTLATDTQYF,TGTGCCAGCAGCCAAACACTAGCGACAGATACGCAGTATTTT
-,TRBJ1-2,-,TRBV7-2,CASSLSGVDYGYTF,TGTGCCAGCAGCTTATCAGGGGTTGACTATGGCTACACCTTC
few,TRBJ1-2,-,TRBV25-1,CASSGRVFFNYGYTF,TGTGCCAGCAGTGGCCGGGTCTTTTTTAACTATGGCTACACCTTC
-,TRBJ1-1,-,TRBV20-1,CSARGFGIAFF,TGCAGTGCTAGGGGCTTCGGAATTGCTTTCTTT
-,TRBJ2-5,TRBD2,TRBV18,CASSPLTSSETQYF,TGTGCCAGCTCACCATTGACTAGCAGCGAGACCCAGTACTTC
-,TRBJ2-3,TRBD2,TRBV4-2,CASSQDRRGVTDTQYF,TGTGCCAGCAGCCAAGATCGGCGGGGGGTCACAGATACGCAGTATTTT
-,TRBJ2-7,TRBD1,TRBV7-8,CASSPRRTGDYEQYF,TGTGCCAGCAGCCCCCGGAGGACAGGGGACTACGAGCAGTACTTC
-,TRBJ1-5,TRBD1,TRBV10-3,CAIGQGKQPQHF,TGTGCCATCGGACAGGGCAAACAGCCCCAGCATTTT
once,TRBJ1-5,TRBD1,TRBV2,CASSQGDRAQPQHF,TGTGCCAGCAGCCAGGGGGACAGGGCTCAGCCCCAGCATTTT
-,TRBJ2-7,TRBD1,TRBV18,CASSPLTGTGNEQYF,TGTGCCAGCTCACCCTTGACAGGGACGGGCAACGAGCAGTACTTC
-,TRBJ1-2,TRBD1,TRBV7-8,CASSQRDRGLYGYTF,TGTGCCAGCAGCCAAAGGGACAGGGGTCTCTATGGCTACACCTTC
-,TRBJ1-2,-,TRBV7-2,CASSPHGSDYGYTF,TGTGCCAGCAGCCCTCATGGGAGCGACTATGGCTACACCTTC
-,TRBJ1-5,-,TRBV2,CATQGRVNQPQHF,TGTGCCACCCAGGGCAGGGTTAATCAGCCCCAGCATTTT
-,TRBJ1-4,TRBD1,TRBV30,CAWSRQGAAEKLFF,TGTGCCTGGAGTAGACAGGGGGCGGCTGAAAAACTGTTTTTT
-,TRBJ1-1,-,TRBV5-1,CASSMTGQNTEAFF,TGCGCCAGCAGCATGACAGGACAGAACACTGAAGCTTTCTTT
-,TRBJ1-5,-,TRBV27,CASSPRFSNQPQHF,TGTGCCAGCAGCCCTAGGTTTTCTAATCAGCCCCAGCATTTT
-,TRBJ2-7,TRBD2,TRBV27,CASNPRGGHGREQYF,TGTGCCAGCAATCCCCGCGGGGGGCATGGACGCGAGCAGTACTTC
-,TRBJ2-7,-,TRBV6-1,CASRDATFRSYEQYF,TGTGCCAGCAGAGACGCGACGTTCCGTAGCTACGAGCAGTACTTC
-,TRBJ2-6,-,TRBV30,CAWKLKGVGTSGANVLTF,TGTGCCTGGAAGCTTAAGGGGGTGGGAACCTCTGGGGCCAACGTCCTGACTTTC
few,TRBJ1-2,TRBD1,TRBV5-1,CASSDPGQGALWEGYTF,TGCGCCAGCAGCGACCCGGGACAGGGGGCCCTTTGGGAAGGCTACACCTTC
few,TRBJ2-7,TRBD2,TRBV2,CAIQAGLADEQYF,TGTGCCATCCAGGCGGGACTAGCGGACGAGCAGTACTTC
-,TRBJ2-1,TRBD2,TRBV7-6,CASNVAGGQNEQFF,TGTGCCAGCAACGTAGCGGGGGGGCAGAATGAGCAGTTCTTC
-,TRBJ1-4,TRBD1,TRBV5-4,CASSLQGAANEKLFF,TGTGCCAGCAGCTTACAGGGGGCGGCTAATGAAAAACTGTTTTTT
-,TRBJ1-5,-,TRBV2,CASRVEGSNQPQHF,TGTGCCAGCAGAGTCGAGGGTAGCAATCAGCCCCAGCATTTT
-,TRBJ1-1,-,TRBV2,CASSEYEGRGAEAFF,TGTGCCAGCAGTGAATATGAGGGGCGGGGGGCTGAAGCTTTCTTT
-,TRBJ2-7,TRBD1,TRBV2,CASSLGTGGTYEQYF,TGTGCCAGCAGTCTAGGGACAGGGGGAACCTACGAGCAGTACTTC
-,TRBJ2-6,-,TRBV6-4,CASSDRGGSGANVLTF,TGTGCCAGCAGTGACAGGGGGGGCTCTGGGGCCAACGTCCTGACTTTC
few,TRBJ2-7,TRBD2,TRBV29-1,CSVGTVLAGKSFEQYF,TGCAGCGTTGGGACAGTACTAGCGGGGAAATCATTCGAGCAGTACTTC
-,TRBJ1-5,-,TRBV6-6,CASTGQGGQPQHF,TGTGCCAGCACTGGGCAGGGCGGTCAGCCCCAGCATTTT
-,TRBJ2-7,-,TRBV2,CASSPSGQNYEQYF,TGTGCCAGCAGCCCTAGCGGACAGAATTACGAGCAGTACTTC
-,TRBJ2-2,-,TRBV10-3,CAISADSKDGELFF,TGTGCCATCAGCGCGGACAGTAAGGACGGGGAGCTGTTTTTT
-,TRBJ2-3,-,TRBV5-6,CASNLSPAGTDTQYF,TGTGCCAGCAACTTGTCTCCAGCGGGCACAGATACGCAGTATTTT
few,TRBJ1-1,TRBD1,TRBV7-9,CASSSDRQGAEAFF,TGTGCCAGCAGTTCAGATCGCCAGGGGGCTGAAGCTTTCTTT
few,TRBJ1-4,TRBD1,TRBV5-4,CASSDDRGGEKLFF,TGTGCCAGCAGCGACGACAGGGGGGGTGAAAAACTGTTTTTT
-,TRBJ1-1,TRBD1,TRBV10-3,CAVQGTAHTEAFF,TGTGCCGTACAGGGGACAGCCCACACTGAAGCTTTCTTT
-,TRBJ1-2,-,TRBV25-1,CASSEDGRGYTF,TGTGCCAGCAGTGAAGATGGCCGAGGCTACACCTTC
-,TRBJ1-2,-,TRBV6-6,CASSLNPTARGYTF,TGTGCCAGCAGTCTGAATCCGACAGCGAGAGGCTACACCTTC
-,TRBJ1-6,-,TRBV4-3,CASSQDAEGGGSPLHF,TGCGCCAGCAGCCAAGATGCGGAAGGGGGGGGTTCACCCCTCCACTTT
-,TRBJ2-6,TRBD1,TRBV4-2,CASSQDTGAVRSGANVLTF,TGTGCCAGCAGCCAGGATACAGGGGCGGTAAGGTCTGGGGCCAACGTCCTGACTTTC
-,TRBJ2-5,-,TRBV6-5,CASSYGSTGETQYF,TGTGCCAGCAGTTACGGTTCGACGGGGGAGACCCAGTACTTC
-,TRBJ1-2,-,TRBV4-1,CASSQEAGNNYGYTF,TGCGCCAGCAGCCAAGAAGCCGGGAATAACTATGGCTACACCTTC
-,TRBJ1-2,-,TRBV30,CAWSPVQGTGYTF,TGTGCCTGGAGTCCTGTACAGGGAACAGGCTACACCTTC
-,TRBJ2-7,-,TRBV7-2,CASSPAWDKAYEQYF,TGTGCCAGCAGCCCCGCATGGGACAAAGCCTACGAGCAGTACTTC